Listed below are T cell receptor beta chains from one sample, sequenced in a study of shared clonotypes between healthy human individuals. Generated by immunoSEQ multiplex PCR, the TCRdb table keeps only in-frame clones and is missing some. The sample carries 950,000 to 1,200,000 clones, roughly 80% recorded once. The sample taken for sequencing was memory CD4+ T cells from PBMCs. These receptors all come from a man between 18 and 29 years old in good health. Some clones in this sample may be carry-over from other donors' samples. Both conserved end residues are part of each CDR3. Each record gives: V gene, J gene, D gene, clone size, CDR3 DNA, CDR3 protein. D genes are given only for firm matches. The size of a clone is reported for some rows only, either as once, few or many, or as a class for expanded clones.

TRBV28	TRBJ2-7	.	once	TGTGCCAGCAGTTTTTGGCAGACCTACGAGCAGTACTTC	CASSFWQTYEQYF
TRBV28	TRBJ1-2	.	.	TGTGCCAGCAGTGCGACAGTAAACTATGGCTACACCTTC	CASSATVNYGYTF
TRBV29-1	TRBJ2-1	TRBD2	.	TGCAGCGCCATCCAGAGGGGTCAACCTAGCGGGAAGTCCTACAATGAGCAGTTCTTC	CSAIQRGQPSGKSYNEQFF
TRBV6-1	TRBJ2-5	TRBD1	.	TGTGCCAGCAGTGGAGGGAGACAGGGTAGAGCAGAGACCCAGTACTTC	CASSGGRQGRAETQYF
TRBV15	TRBJ2-7	.	.	TGTGCCACCAGCCGTTGGAGCGGCCCCTACGAGCAGTACTTC	CATSRWSGPYEQYF
TRBV28	TRBJ1-6	.	once	TGTGCCAGCAGTTCCCTAGCCGGGCGGTCCTATAATTCACCCCTCCACTTT	CASSSLAGRSYNSPLHF
TRBV27	TRBJ1-5	.	.	TGTGCCAGCAGGCCTGCAACAGGGCGGCCTAATCAGCCCCAGCATTTT	CASRPATGRPNQPQHF
TRBV7-8	TRBJ2-6	TRBD2	.	TGTGCCAGCAGCAATGGACTAGCGGGACTCTCTGGGGCCAACGTCCTGACTTTC	CASSNGLAGLSGANVLTF
TRBV5-8	TRBJ2-7	.	.	TGTGCCAGCAGCTCCCTCAAGACCGCGACGTACTTC	CASSSLKTATYF
TRBV28	TRBJ1-5	TRBD1	once	TGTGCCAGCTGGGGACAGGTTAATTATCAGCCCCAGCATTTT	CASWGQVNYQPQHF
TRBV30	TRBJ1-5	TRBD1	few	TGTGCCTGGAGCAGGGGGCGCAACCAGCCCCAGCATTTT	CAWSRGRNQPQHF
TRBV6-5	TRBJ1-1	.	.	TGTGCCAGCAGTTCGGACTCTAACACTGAAGCTTTCTTT	CASSSDSNTEAFF
TRBV11-3	TRBJ2-1	TRBD2	.	TGTGCCAGCAGTAAGACGGGAATAGCGGGGCACAATGAGCAGTTCTTC	CASSKTGIAGHNEQFF
TRBV19	TRBJ1-4	TRBD1	.	TGTGCCAGCTGGACAGGGAGGAGGAACAATGAAAAACTGTTTTTT	CASWTGRRNNEKLFF
TRBV28	TRBJ1-2	.	.	TGTGCCAGCAGTTTCCCAGACCAATTAGAGGGCTACACCTTC	CASSFPDQLEGYTF
TRBV5-3	TRBJ1-2	.	few	TGTGCCAGAAGCTCCTTGGACTATGGCTACACCTTC	CARSSLDYGYTF
TRBV5-6	TRBJ2-6	TRBD1	.	TGTGCCAGCAGCTTCAGGACAGGGTATTCTGGGGCCAACGTCCTGACTTTC	CASSFRTGYSGANVLTF
TRBV7-6	TRBJ2-3	.	.	TGTGCCAGCAGCTTAGTTGGGGGGGCAAGCACAGATACGCAGTATTTT	CASSLVGGASTDTQYF
TRBV28	TRBJ1-5	TRBD1	.	TGTGCCACCGACAGGGGCCGCGGTCAGCCCCAGCATTTT	CATDRGRGQPQHF
TRBV28	TRBJ2-7	TRBD2	.	TGTGCCAGCAGTTTATATGCGGGAGGAGCTTACGAGCAGTACTTC	CASSLYAGGAYEQYF
TRBV9	TRBJ2-5	TRBD1	.	TGTGCCAGCAGCGGATCGGGACAGGGACAAGAGACCCAGTACTTC	CASSGSGQGQETQYF
TRBV18	TRBJ1-1	.	.	TGTGCCAGCTCACCACCGCCGGCAGCCAACACTGAAGCTTTCTTT	CASSPPPAANTEAFF
TRBV18	TRBJ1-3	TRBD1	.	TGTGCCAGCTCACCACTTGAGGGGGCCCCCGGAAACACCATATATTTT	CASSPLEGAPGNTIYF
TRBV7-6	TRBJ2-5	TRBD2	.	TGTGCCAGCAGCTCTAGCGGCGCGGGGACCCAGTACTTC	CASSSSGAGTQYF
TRBV5-6	TRBJ2-5	.	.	TGTGCCAGCAGCGCGGGACAGTTGGAGACCCAGTACTTC	CASSAGQLETQYF
TRBV5-1	TRBJ2-5	.	.	TGCGCCAGCAGATTGGGGGCGGGGGAAGAGACCCAGTACTTC	CASRLGAGEETQYF
TRBV2	TRBJ2-1	.	.	TGTGCCAGCAGCGACAGGTCCTACAATGAGCAGTTCTTC	CASSDRSYNEQFF
TRBV15	TRBJ2-3	.	.	TGTGCCACCAGCAGAGTGAAGGGTTTCTCAGATACGCAGTATTTT	CATSRVKGFSDTQYF
TRBV4-1	TRBJ2-5	TRBD2	few	TGCGCCAGCAGCCAAGGTCGGCTAGCGGTTTATGAGACCCAGTACTTC	CASSQGRLAVYETQYF
TRBV21-1	TRBJ1-1	.	.	TGTGCCAGCAGCCCCAGGGAGGCTTTCTTT	CASSPREAFF
TRBV5-1	TRBJ2-5	TRBD2	once	TGCGCCAGCAGCCGACTAGCGGGAGATCAGACCCAGTACTTC	CASSRLAGDQTQYF
TRBV7-8	TRBJ1-2	TRBD1	.	TGTGCCAGCAGCTTAAGGGACAGGACCAACTATGGCTACACCTTC	CASSLRDRTNYGYTF
TRBV7-2	TRBJ1-2	.	.	TGTGCCAGCAGCTTAGGTGCGCCTTTCAACTATGGCTACACCTTC	CASSLGAPFNYGYTF
TRBV10-1	TRBJ1-5	.	few	TGCGCCAGCAGCGTGGACAATCAGCCCCAGCATTTT	CASSVDNQPQHF
TRBV2	TRBJ2-7	TRBD2	.	TGTGCCAGCAGGGAATATAGCGGGAGCTCCTACGAGCAGTACTTC	CASREYSGSSYEQYF
TRBV18	TRBJ2-7	.	once	TGTGCCAGCTCACCGGGACTCAAAGTAGAGCAGTACTTC	CASSPGLKVEQYF
TRBV11-2	TRBJ2-7	.	.	TGTGCCAGCAGCTTCATGAAGCTGGCCGGGTCCTACGAGCAGTACTTC	CASSFMKLAGSYEQYF
TRBV4-1	TRBJ1-1	.	.	TGCGCCAGCAGCCAACCGGGCCGGGGGGCTGGGACTGAAGCTTTCTTT	CASSQPGRGAGTEAFF
TRBV5-1	TRBJ1-1	.	few	TGCGCCAGCAGCTTGGGGGGAGACACTGAAGCTTTCTTT	CASSLGGDTEAFF